The sequence of this T cell receptor beta chain was determined in a study of OX40 agonist ivuxolimab in advanced cancers. Background on the study: The dose-escalation cohort had hepatocellular carcinoma, melanoma, renal cell or head and neck cancer. Of mixed ages from about 20 to 80 and averaging around 60 years, the group was around 78% male. Eligibility admitted prior anti-PD-1, anti-PD-L1 or anti-CTLA-4 therapy; 35% to 40% had some.

Sequenced by immunoSEQ multiplex PCR; TCRdb stores in-frame clones only, minus some. The repertoire has more than 65,000 clones, about 78% of them found once; the top ten carry roughly 5.4%. Trimming removed 6 bases at V and 6 bases at J, with 24 bases between. This CDR3 region has 17 residues. The V gene's germline CDR1 is MDHEN and CDR2 SYDVKM. V gene TRBV28 combines with J gene TRBJ2-1; perhaps TRBD1 as D (6 bases). The sequencing used CD4+ or CD8+ T cells sorted from blood, collected in a trial of the OX40 agonist ivuxolimab. The source is an adult with an advanced solid tumor such as melanoma, head and neck, liver or kidney cancer. The CDR3 nucleotides read TGTGCCAGCAGAGGGGGTAGCTTTCGGGGCCTTATCAATGAGCAGTTCTTC. Encoded protein: CASRGGSFRGLINEQFF.